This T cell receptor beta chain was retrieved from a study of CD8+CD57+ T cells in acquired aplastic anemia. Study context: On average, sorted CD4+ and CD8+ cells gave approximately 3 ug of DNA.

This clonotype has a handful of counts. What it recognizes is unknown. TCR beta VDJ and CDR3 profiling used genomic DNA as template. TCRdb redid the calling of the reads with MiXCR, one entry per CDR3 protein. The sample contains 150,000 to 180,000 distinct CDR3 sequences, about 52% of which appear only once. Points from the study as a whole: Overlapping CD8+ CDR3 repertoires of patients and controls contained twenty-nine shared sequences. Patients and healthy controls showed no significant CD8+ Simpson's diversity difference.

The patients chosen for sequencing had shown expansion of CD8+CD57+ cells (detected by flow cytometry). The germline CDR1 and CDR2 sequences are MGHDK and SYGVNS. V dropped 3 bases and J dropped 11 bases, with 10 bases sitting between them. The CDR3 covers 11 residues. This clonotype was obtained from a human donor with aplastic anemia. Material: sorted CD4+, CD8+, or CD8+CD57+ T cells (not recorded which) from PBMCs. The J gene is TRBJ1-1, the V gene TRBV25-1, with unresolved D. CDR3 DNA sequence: TGTGCCAGCAGTGATTTCCGGTTGGCTTTCTTT. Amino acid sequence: CASSDFRLAFF.